These 9 T cell receptor beta chains came from one sample sequenced in a study of cytomegalovirus exposure and HLA in healthy donors. Primers for the PCR totalled 60 Vbeta and 13 Jbeta. The protocol was immunoSEQ multiplex PCR, while the TCRdb copy is restricted to in-frame clones and leaves out a portion. The sample lists around 100,000 clones; 75% to 90% were seen once. The sequenced sample consisted of PBMCs. Receptor source: a man under 40 in good health and CMV-seronegative.

The chain links TRBV6-4 to TRBJ2-7; 9 bases align to TRBD2. With 7 bases clipped from V and 2 bases from J, the junction kept 3 bases outside the gene matches. Germline V gives CDR1 MRHNA, CDR2 SNTAGT. The CDR3 consists of 13 residues. The CDR3 DNA reads TGTGCCAGCAAACTAGCGGGTGCCTACGAGCAGTACTTC. Translating it yields CASKLAGAYEQYF.

The V and J genes are TRBV6-5 and TRBJ1-2, with a possible D match to TRBD1 (5 bases). Deletions cut 6 bases from V and 5 bases from J, with 10 bases between. CDR3 length: 12 residues. Germline V gene lookup returns CDR1 MNHEY and CDR2 SVGAGI. The DNA of the CDR3 is TGTGCCAGCAGACGGACAACTTATGGCTACACCTTC. It yields the protein CASRRTTYGYTF.

This clone has only one observation. The V call is TRBV5-4, the J call TRBJ2-7; TRBD1 aligns across 7 bases. Trimming took 3 bases from V and 2 from J; bases not matched to a gene: 14. Germline V gives CDR1 SGHNT, CDR2 YYREEE (reference sequence). The CDR3 spans 17 residues. The CDR3 DNA is TGTGCCAGCAGCTCGTACGGGGACAGCTCACTAGCCTACGAGCAGTACTTC. As protein: CASSSYGDSSLAYEQYF.

Only one count was recorded for this clone. The gene calls are TRBV18 and TRBJ2-7, with 8 nucleotides matching TRBD1. The germline CDR1 and CDR2 sequences are KGHSH and LQKENI. V shed 4 bases, J shed 6 bases, and the junction held 14 bases outside the gene matches. The CDR3 length is 16 residues. CDR3 sequence: CASSQSTPGTGGEQYF. CDR3 in DNA: TGTGCCAGCTCACAATCCACCCCCGGGACAGGTGGCGAGCAGTACTTC.

The chain combines TRBV6-1 with TRBJ2-7; D gene uncertain. The CDR3 loop spans 14 amino acids. Germline-derived CDR1 and CDR2 are MNHNS and SASEGT. The ends were cut back, 0 bases at V and 0 bases at J, with 6 bases in the middle. DNA for the CDR3: TGTGCCAGCAGTGAAGCAGTGAGCTCCTACGAGCAGTACTTC. It encodes CASSEAVSSYEQYF.

This chain links TRBV4-3 with TRBJ2-2; 14 bases match TRBD2. The V gene's germline CDR1 is LGHNA and CDR2 YSLEER. The CDR3 covers 17 residues. V shed 5 bases and J 6 bases; nucleotides not matched to a gene: 8. Written as DNA, the CDR3 is TGCGCCAGCAGCGCGGGACTAGCGGGAGTAGGCGCCGGGGAGCTGTTTTTT. Protein sequence: CASSAGLAGVGAGELFF.

The V and J genes are TRBV7-3 and TRBJ2-7; D may be TRBD1 (5 bases). The CDR3 is made up of 14 amino acids. Trimming shortened V by 2 bases and J by 0 bases, and 8 bases separated the two germline ends. Germline CDR1 SGHTA, CDR2 FQGTGA. The CDR3 DNA is TGTGCCAGCAGCTTATCCAGGGACTCCTACGAGCAGTACTTC. This encodes CASSLSRDSYEQYF. Based on the CDR3 plus reference TRBV7-3 and TRBJ2-7, the full variable domain is GAGVSQTPSNKVTEKGKYVELRCDPISGHTALYWYRQSLGQGPEFLIYFQGTGAADDSGLPNDRFFAVRPEGSVSTLKIQRTERGDSAVYLCASSLSRDSYEQYFGPGTRLTVT.

V usage is TRBV15 and J usage is TRBJ2-5; TRBD1 is a possible D gene (5 bases). The germline CDR1 and CDR2 sequences are LNHNV and YYDKDF (reference sequence). V lost 1 base, J lost 6 bases, and 12 bases lay in between. The CDR3 is made up of 14 amino acids. Here the CDR3 reads CATSRVRDSKTQYF. The CDR3 coding sequence is TGTGCCACCAGCAGAGTCAGGGATTCGAAGACCCAGTACTTC.

The rearrangement links TRBV7-8 to TRBJ2-5, with a weak D call TRBD2 (5 bases). Germline V gene data show CDR1 as SGHVS and CDR2 as FQNEAQ. The germline V and J ends were trimmed by 5 bases and 3 bases, with 16 bases remaining between them. The CDR3 totals 15 residues. The CDR3 DNA follows: TGTGCCAGCAGCCAAACCCGGGAAAGTAAAGAGACCCAGTACTTC. Translated, it gives CASSQTRESKETQYF. The full variable domain, its missing parts supplied by reference TRBV7-8 and TRBJ2-5, is GAGVSQSPRYKVAKRGQDVALRCDPISGHVSLFWYQQALGQGPEFLTYFQNEAQLDKSGLPSDRFFAERPEGSVSTLKIQRTQQEDSAVYLCASSQTRESKETQYFGPGTRLLVL.